These T cell receptor beta chains were read from a single sample in a study of OX40 agonist ivuxolimab in advanced cancers. Profiled with immunoSEQ multiplex PCR; TCRdb holds only in-frame clones, not every one. This sample has tens of thousands of clones; 94% occur once, and the top ten carry around 21%. Sequences were derived from CD4+ or CD8+ T cells sorted from blood, sampled in a trial of the OX40 agonist ivuxolimab. The receptors were gathered from an adult with an advanced solid tumor such as melanoma, head and neck, liver or kidney cancer. CDR3s include the opening cysteine and the closing phenylalanine or tryptophan. The D gene is left open where the match is weak. Clone size is shown for a subset of rows, as once, few, many or a class of expanded clone.

abundance	d_gene	v_gene	j_gene	CDR3aa	CDR3nt
.	.	TRBV6-1	TRBJ2-7	CASSPWGREGPEQYF	TGTGCCAGCAGTCCTTGGGGACGCGAAGGCCCGGAGCAGTACTTC
.	TRBD1	TRBV28	TRBJ1-1	CASSFRTGPTNTEAFF	TGTGCCAGCAGTTTCCGGACAGGGCCGACGAACACTGAAGCTTTCTTT
.	.	TRBV5-6	TRBJ2-7	CASSPDTYEQYF	TGTGCCAGCAGCCCCGACACCTACGAGCAGTACTTC
.	TRBD2	TRBV19	TRBJ2-7	CASSIAGGSPLEQYF	TGTGCCAGTAGTATAGCGGGGGGGAGTCCCCTCGAGCAGTACTTC
.	.	TRBV9	TRBJ2-5	CASSVADSPETQYF	TGTGCCAGCAGCGTAGCCGACTCCCCAGAGACCCAGTACTTC
.	.	TRBV4-1	TRBJ2-7	CASSQPGTATYEQYF	TGCGCCAGCAGCCAGCCCGGGACCGCTACCTACGAGCAGTACTTC
.	.	TRBV29-1	TRBJ2-7	CSVAQPPGEQYF	TGCAGCGTTGCCCAACCTCCCGGAGAGCAGTACTTC
.	.	TRBV10-3	TRBJ2-7	CAISVPNIGEQYF	TGTGCCATCAGTGTACCCAACATAGGCGAGCAGTACTTC
.	TRBD1	TRBV14	TRBJ2-7	CASRQGAAYEQYF	TGTGCCAGTAGACAGGGAGCCGCCTACGAGCAGTACTTC
.	.	TRBV25-1	TRBJ1-2	CASSEQPGEVQLGYGYTF	TGTGCCAGCAGTGAACAACCTGGGGAAGTACAGTTGGGCTATGGCTACACCTTC
.	.	TRBV5-8	TRBJ2-4	CASSLGPGPAKNIQYF	TGTGCCAGCAGCTTGGGACCCGGGCCAGCCAAAAACATTCAGTACTTC
.	.	TRBV29-1	TRBJ2-2	CSVVAVNTGELFF	TGCAGCGTTGTAGCGGTGAACACCGGGGAGCTGTTTTTT
.	.	TRBV5-5	TRBJ2-5	CASSYRSGSQETQYF	TGTGCCAGCAGTTACCGTTCCGGGAGCCAAGAGACCCAGTACTTC
.	.	TRBV4-1	TRBJ2-7	CASSQDWRGAYEQYF	TGCGCCAGCAGCCAAGATTGGCGGGGAGCCTACGAGCAGTACTTC
.	.	TRBV7-2	TRBJ1-5	CASSLGVYHSNQPQHF	TGTGCCAGCAGCTTAGGAGTTTATCATAGCAATCAGCCCCAGCATTTT
.	TRBD1	TRBV2	TRBJ2-7	CASITRDRTTSYEQYF	TGTGCCAGCATTACCCGGGACAGGACCACCTCCTACGAGCAGTACTTC
.	.	TRBV4-1	TRBJ1-4	CASSQNQNNEKLFF	TGCGCCAGCAGCCAAAATCAGAACAATGAAAAACTGTTTTTT
.	.	TRBV4-2	TRBJ1-3	CASSQPLRNSGNTIYF	TGTGCCAGCAGCCAACCGCTGAGGAACTCTGGAAACACCATATATTTT
.	.	TRBV27	TRBJ2-1	CASSLLGDSYNEQFF	TGTGCCAGCAGTTTATTAGGGGACTCCTACAATGAGCAGTTCTTC
.	.	TRBV9	TRBJ1-1	CASSAGTVNTEAFF	TGTGCCAGCAGCGCCGGGACGGTGAACACTGAAGCTTTCTTT
.	TRBD2	TRBV29-1	TRBJ2-2	CSVETPGGRNTGELFF	TGCAGCGTTGAGACCCCGGGAGGTAGGAACACCGGGGAGCTGTTTTTT
.	TRBD1	TRBV7-2	TRBJ2-7	CASSADRDLIHEQYF	TGTGCCAGCAGCGCGGACAGGGACTTGATCCACGAGCAGTACTTC
.	.	TRBV5-6	TRBJ2-2	CASSPGSGELFF	TGTGCCAGCAGCCCAGGTTCCGGGGAGCTGTTTTTT
.	TRBD1	TRBV5-6	TRBJ2-1	CASSFGTAVSEQFF	TGTGCCAGCAGCTTCGGGACAGCGGTGAGCGAGCAGTTCTTC
.	.	TRBV5-1	TRBJ2-4	CASSLTDGTEPTQYF	TGCGCCAGCAGCTTAACTGACGGGACCGAACCTACTCAGTACTTC
.	TRBD1	TRBV7-9	TRBJ1-2	CASSSTGGKGYTF	TGTGCCAGCAGCTCCACAGGGGGCAAAGGCTACACCTTC
.	TRBD1	TRBV5-1	TRBJ1-2	CASSLAGGSYGYTF	TGCGCCAGCAGCTTGGCAGGGGGCAGCTATGGCTACACCTTC
.	.	TRBV4-1	TRBJ1-5	CASSQLTELSNQPQHF	TGCGCCAGCAGCCAATTGACTGAACTTAGCAATCAGCCCCAGCATTTT
once	.	TRBV2	TRBJ2-7	CASRLWGNEQYF	TGTGCCAGCAGGCTATGGGGGAACGAGCAGTACTTC
.	.	TRBV21-1	TRBJ2-7	CASISPGLEVGEQYF	TGTGCCAGCATCTCGCCGGGACTAGAAGTGGGCGAGCAGTACTTC
.	.	TRBV4-3	TRBJ1-2	CASSRAGDGYGYTF	TGCGCCAGCAGCCGCGCCGGGGATGGCTATGGCTACACCTTC
.	.	TRBV4-3	TRBJ1-2	CASSQEPQGSYGYTF	TGCGCCAGCAGCCAAGAACCACAGGGAAGCTATGGCTACACCTTC
.	TRBD1	TRBV6-4	TRBJ2-1	CASSAGTGNNEQFF	TGTGCCAGCAGCGCCGGGACAGGAAACAATGAGCAGTTCTTC
.	TRBD1	TRBV4-1	TRBJ1-6	CASSQYRDRDDSPLHF	TGCGCCAGCAGCCAATACCGGGACAGGGATGATTCACCCCTCCACTTT
.	.	TRBV10-2	TRBJ2-7	CASSIFRGEQYF	TGCGCCAGCAGCATTTTTAGGGGCGAGCAGTACTTC
.	.	TRBV11-2	TRBJ1-2	CASSVIRGAYGYTF	TGTGCCAGCAGCGTCATCCGGGGCGCCTATGGCTACACCTTC
.	.	TRBV5-6	TRBJ2-1	CASSPDSYNEQFF	TGTGCCAGCAGCCCGGACAGCTACAATGAGCAGTTCTTC
.	.	TRBV7-6	TRBJ1-2	CASSLLGGEYGYTF	TGTGCCAGCAGCTTATTGGGGGGGGAGTATGGCTACACCTTC
.	.	TRBV5-1	TRBJ2-2	CASSQGFTNTGELFF	TGCGCCAGCAGCCAGGGATTTACGAACACCGGGGAGCTGTTTTTT
.	.	TRBV13	TRBJ2-5	CASSLESGRRETQYF	TGTGCCAGCAGCTTAGAGAGCGGCCGAAGAGAGACCCAGTACTTC
.	TRBD2	TRBV9	TRBJ2-1	CASSAGLAGGTSYNEQFF	TGTGCCAGCAGCGCAGGACTAGCGGGAGGGACGTCCTACAATGAGCAGTTCTTC
.	TRBD2	TRBV9	TRBJ2-7	CASSVRPGTSNEQYF	TGTGCCAGCAGCGTGCGCCCCGGGACTAGTAACGAGCAGTACTTC
.	TRBD2	TRBV2	TRBJ2-1	CAGLAGGTNEQFF	TGTGCCGGACTAGCGGGAGGCACTAATGAGCAGTTCTTC
.	.	TRBV2	TRBJ2-7	CASSDPGTRSSYEQYF	TGTGCCAGCAGTGATCCGGGGACCCGAAGCTCCTACGAGCAGTACTTC
once	TRBD1	TRBV11-2	TRBJ1-1	CASSYEQGSVNTEAFF	TGTGCCAGCAGCTACGAACAGGGGTCCGTGAACACTGAAGCTTTCTTT
.	.	TRBV6-5	TRBJ1-3	CASSARDYSGNTIYF	TGTGCCAGCAGTGCCCGGGACTACTCTGGAAACACCATATATTTT
.	TRBD1	TRBV9	TRBJ1-3	CASSPQPGQTGNTIYF	TGTGCCAGCAGCCCACAACCGGGACAGACTGGAAACACCATATATTTT
.	.	TRBV5-6	TRBJ1-4	CASSFSGDNEKLFF	TGTGCCAGCAGCTTTTCAGGGGATAATGAAAAACTGTTTTTT
.	TRBD2	TRBV13	TRBJ2-3	CASSSPGLTSTSTDTQYF	TGTGCCAGCAGCTCCCCGGGACTAACTTCAACTAGCACAGATACGCAGTATTTT
.	TRBD1	TRBV10-3	TRBJ2-3	CAISEPDRGGDTQYF	TGTGCCATCAGTGAACCGGACAGGGGGGGAGATACGCAGTATTTT
.	.	TRBV7-2	TRBJ1-1	CASSLEEELNTEAFF	TGTGCCAGCAGCTTAGAGGAGGAGTTGAACACTGAAGCTTTCTTT
few	.	TRBV27	TRBJ1-6	CASRLPNSPLHF	TGTGCCAGCAGACTCCCGAATTCACCCCTCCACTTT
.	.	TRBV29-1	TRBJ1-1	CSVEDRNTEAFF	TGCAGCGTTGAGGACAGGAACACTGAAGCTTTCTTT
.	.	TRBV6-5	TRBJ2-1	CASSYMGPVGGNEQFF	TGTGCCAGCAGTTATATGGGGCCCGTGGGGGGCAATGAGCAGTTCTTC
.	.	TRBV7-9	TRBJ2-5	CASSLSSADFPQYF	TGTGCCAGCAGCTTAAGCTCCGCTGATTTCCCGCAGTACTTC
.	TRBD1	TRBV6-5	TRBJ2-3	CASSYRDRVTDTQYF	TGTGCCAGCAGTTATCGGGACAGGGTAACAGATACGCAGTATTTT
once	.	TRBV10-3	TRBJ2-3	CAISPVEGVEDTQYF	TGTGCCATCAGTCCGGTGGAGGGGGTAGAAGATACGCAGTATTTT
.	.	TRBV7-9	TRBJ2-2	CASSTSPNTGELFF	TGTGCCAGCAGCACCAGTCCGAACACCGGGGAGCTGTTTTTT